This TCR beta chain is from a study of blood T cells in healthy people across ages. Per germline, CDR1 SGHTA and CDR2 FQGNSA. The CDR3 length is 15 residues. Trimming took 5 bases from V and 7 from J, leaving 18 bases between them. Together with a sample-barcoded 5' primer, a J-beta primer mix was included in a second PCR lasting about 7 to 12 cycles. TCRdb used MiXCR to reprocess the 5' RACE reads, holding one entry per CDR3 protein. This table has some 1.1 million distinct CDR3 sequences, more than 30% appearing once. V gene TRBV7-2 combines with J gene TRBJ2-1, with D perhaps matching TRBD2 (5 bases). The source of this sequence is a young man in good health. Sequences were obtained from blood. The CDR3 region is CASSKEVTLRNEQFF. Written as DNA, the CDR3 is TGTGCCAGCAGCAAGGAGGTAACCCTTAGGAATGAGCAGTTCTTC. The full variable domain, in which reference TRBV7-2 and TRBJ2-1 provide the parts outside the CDR3, is GAGVSQSPSNKVTEKGKDVELRCDPISGHTALYWYRQSLGQGLEFLIYFQGNSAPDKSGLPSDRFSAERTGGSVSTLTIQRTQQEDSAVYLCASSKEVTLRNEQFFGPGTRLTVL.